This T cell receptor (beta chain) was recovered during a study of response to subunit inactivated influenza vaccine (dated by TCRdb to 2016 to 2019). Concerning the study at large: To follow how T cells responded to a trivalent subunit inactivated influenza vaccine, the researchers relied on deep quantitative profiling of the T cell receptor repertoire. Study-wide conclusions, independent of this receptor: The authors proposed that each seasonal influenza vaccination may bring in only a limited number of new T cells.

To prepare the library, RT-PCR was applied. Instrument on record: Illumina HiSeq 2500. TCRdb redid the processing of the public reads, applying fastp at Q25 and MiXCR, and retained in-frame beta chains. Entries that share a CDR3 protein sequence are merged under the most common genes and DNA. For this sample the table gives around 750,000 distinct CDR3 sequences, of which approximately 22% were detected only once. 9.5% to 13% of the sample belongs to the ten largest clones. At the junction V is shortened by 3 bases and J by 1 base, with 7 bases in between. The CDR1 and CDR2 encoded by the germline V gene (reference sequence) are DFQATT and SNEGSKA. The CDR3 covers 13 residues, taking in both the cysteine and the phenylalanine. Only the CDR3 region is kept as DNA, spanning 39 bases read in frame from base 1. As to this clonotype: Which antigen it targets is not known. No qualities accompany the bases; no much larger clone lies one base away.

The chain uses TRBV20-1 and TRBJ1-3; there is no confident call for the D gene. Specimen: PBMCs from blood, collected around 5 days after vaccination. This TCR was sampled from a man between 50 and 59 years old who received an inactivated influenza vaccine. Donor details come from another sample of the same person, matched by shared clones. The base sequence is TGCAGTGCTAGCGATGGGTCTGGAAACACCATATATTTT. Translated, it gives CSASDGSGNTIYF.